This T cell receptor (beta chain) emerged from a study of T cells after yellow fever vaccination. Study results and caveats: Booster sampling recovered most clones from primary vaccination (96% CD4, roughly 86% CD8).

Regarding this clonotype: The antigen is undetermined.

5'RACE template switching produced TCR cDNA carrying a universal primer site and UMIs. MiXCR, applied by TCRdb to the 5' RACE reads, yields one record per CDR3 protein. In the table there are under 600,000 distinct CDR3 sequences, roughly 13% of which are singletons. Per the germline V gene, CDR1 is SEHNR and CDR2 is FQNEAQ (reference sequence). This CDR3 comprises 16 residues. V lost 5 bases and J lost 1, with 17 bases in between. The source of this sequence is a man aged 30 to 39 who received the YFV17D yellow fever vaccine. The sample consisted of PBMCs, taken on the day of the yellow fever booster vaccination. The gene calls are TRBV7-9 and TRBJ1-1; D is perhaps TRBD1 (6 bases). Written as DNA, the CDR3 is TGTGCCAGCAGCCCCCCCCGCCAGGGGTGGAACACTGAAGCTTTCTTT. As protein: CASSPPRQGWNTEAFF. The full variable domain, in which reference TRBV7-9 and TRBJ1-1 provide the parts outside the CDR3, is DTGVSQNPRHKITKRGQNVTFRCDPISEHNRLYWYRQTLGQGPEFLTYFQNEAQLEKSRLLSDRFSAERPKGSFSTLEIQRTEQGDSAMYLCASSPPRQGWNTEAFFGQGTRLTVV.